This T cell receptor beta chain was documented in a study of T cell responses to AZD1222 COVID-19 vaccine. Study-level findings and limits: Of spike-specific TCRs, nearly half reportedly target regions left unmutated in variants.

Germline values: CDR1 MDHEN, CDR2 SYDVKM. The CDR3 is made up of 12 amino acids. V dropped 2 bases and J dropped 10 bases, with 11 bases sitting between them. On this clone itself: Its antigen is as yet unknown.

Assay: immunoSEQ multiplex PCR; the TCRdb copy retains only in-frame clones and omits some. The data contain about 120,000 clones, roughly 89% of them singletons. V and J are TRBV28 and TRBJ1-1, with a tentative D call TRBD1 (5 bases). The sequencing used peripheral blood, collected on day 0 of AZD1222 vaccination. The clonotype comes from an adult in good health. The CDR3 loop reads CASSLRAGLAFF. DNA of the CDR3: TGTGCCAGCAGTTTACGGGCAGGGTTAGCTTTCTTT.